A selection of T cell receptor beta chains follows, all from one sample in a study of T cell responses to AZD1222 COVID-19 vaccine. Clones were read by immunoSEQ multiplex PCR, and TCRdb kept only the in-frame ones, dropping some. The sample lists 95,000 to 150,000 clones; 92% were seen once. The source was peripheral blood, collected 28 days after the second AZD1222 dose. The receptor source for this set is an adult who received the AZD1222 COVID-19 vaccine. Both conserved end residues are part of each CDR3. D genes are given only for firm matches. Size values are once, few and many counts, or a class for expanded clones, and some rows have none.

clone_size d_call j_call v_call cdr3_nt cdr3_aa
. TRBD1 TRBJ1-5 TRBV7-8 TGTGCCAGCAGCCGAAAGGCGACAGGGGCTTTTACTCAGCCCCAGCATTTT CASSRKATGAFTQPQHF
. . TRBJ1-2 TRBV20-1 TGCAGTGCCTCGTCCGGTTATGGCTACACCTTC CSASSGYGYTF
. TRBD2 TRBJ2-7 TRBV28 TGTGCCAGCAGAGGGACTAGCGGGGCAACCTACGAGCAGTACTTC CASRGTSGATYEQYF
. . TRBJ1-1 TRBV21-1 TGTGCCAGCAGCAAAGTGTGGTGGCAGGGGGGCACTGAAGCTTTCTTT CASSKVWWQGGTEAFF
. . TRBJ2-7 TRBV5-6 TGTGCCAGCAGCTTGGGCTACGAGCAGTACTTC CASSLGYEQYF
. . TRBJ2-5 TRBV24-1 TGTGCCACCAGTGATGTGGGGGCTGGCCGGTTTGAGACCCAGTACTTC CATSDVGAGRFETQYF
. . TRBJ1-6 TRBV10-3 TGTGCCATCAGTGAATACGCCAACTATAATTCACCCCTCCACTTT CAISEYANYNSPLHF
. TRBD1 TRBJ1-6 TRBV25-1 TGTGCCAGCGGGATCGGGACAGATAATTCACCCCTCCACTTT CASGIGTDNSPLHF
. . TRBJ1-2 TRBV28 TGTGCCAGCAGTTCGGTGGGAATCTATGGCTACACCTTC CASSSVGIYGYTF
. . TRBJ1-5 TRBV5-1 TGCGCCAGCAGCTGGACGGGACCGGATCAGCCCCAGCATTTT CASSWTGPDQPQHF
. TRBD1 TRBJ1-2 TRBV19 TGTGCCAGTAGTTGGGGACAGGCCAACTATGGCTACACCTTC CASSWGQANYGYTF
. . TRBJ2-7 TRBV12-3/TRBV12-4 TGTGCCAGCAGTTTAGCATCTCACTACGAGCAGTACTTC CASSLASHYEQYF
once TRBD2 TRBJ2-1 TRBV28 TGTGCCAGCACCCCCTCCCGGCGGGCTAGCGGACTCAATGAGCAGTTCTTC CASTPSRRASGLNEQFF